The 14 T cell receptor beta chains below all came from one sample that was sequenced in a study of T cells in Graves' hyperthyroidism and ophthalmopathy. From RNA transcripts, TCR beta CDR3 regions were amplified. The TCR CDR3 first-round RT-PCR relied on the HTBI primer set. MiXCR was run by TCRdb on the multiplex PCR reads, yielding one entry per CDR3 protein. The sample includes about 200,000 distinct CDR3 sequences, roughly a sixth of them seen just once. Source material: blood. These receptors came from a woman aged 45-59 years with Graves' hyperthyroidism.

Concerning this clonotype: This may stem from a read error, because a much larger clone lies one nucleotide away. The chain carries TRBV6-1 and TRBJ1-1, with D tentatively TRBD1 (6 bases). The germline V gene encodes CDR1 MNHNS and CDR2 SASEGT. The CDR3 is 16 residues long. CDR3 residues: CASRFRVGGQDTKAFF. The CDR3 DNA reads TGTGCCAGCAGATTCAGGGTGGGGGGCCAAGACACTAAAGCTTTCTTT.

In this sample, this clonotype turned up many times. The chain's CDR3 is CASSQDRSRNEKLFF. CDR3 in DNA: TGTGCCAGCAGCCAGGACAGGTCCCGTAATGAAAAACTGTTTTTT. This chain connects TRBV7-9 to TRBJ1-4; 7 bases align to TRBD1. The V gene's germline CDR1 is SEHNR and CDR2 FQNEAQ (reference sequence). With 5 bases clipped from V and 4 bases from J, the junction kept 7 bases outside the gene matches. CDR3 length equals 15 residues.

The CDR3 bases are TGCAGTGCTAGAGTGGGCCTAGCGGGAAGCACAGATACGCAGTATTTT. This codes for CSARVGLAGSTDTQYF. This rearrangement joins TRBV20-1 to TRBJ2-3, with TRBD2 matching over 9 bases. The junction had 5 bases not matched to a gene; V was cut back by 1 base and J by 0 bases. This CDR3 is 16 amino acids long. The germline CDR1 and CDR2 sequences are DFQATT and SNEGSKA (reference sequence).

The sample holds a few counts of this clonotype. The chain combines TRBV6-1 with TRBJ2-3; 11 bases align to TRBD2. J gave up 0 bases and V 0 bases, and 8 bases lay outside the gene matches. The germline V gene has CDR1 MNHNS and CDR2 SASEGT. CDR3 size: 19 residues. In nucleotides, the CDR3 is TGTGCCAGCAGTGAAGCGCCACTAGCGGGAGTGTACAGCACAGATACGCAGTATTTT. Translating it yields CASSEAPLAGVYSTDTQYF.

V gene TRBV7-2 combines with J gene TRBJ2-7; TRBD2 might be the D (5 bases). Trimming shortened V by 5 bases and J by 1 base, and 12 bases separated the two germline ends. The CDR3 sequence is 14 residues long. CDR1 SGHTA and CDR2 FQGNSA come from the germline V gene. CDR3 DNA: TGTGCCAGCAGCCCGCGGGTGGGATCCTACGAGCAGTACTTC. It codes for CASSPRVGSYEQYF.

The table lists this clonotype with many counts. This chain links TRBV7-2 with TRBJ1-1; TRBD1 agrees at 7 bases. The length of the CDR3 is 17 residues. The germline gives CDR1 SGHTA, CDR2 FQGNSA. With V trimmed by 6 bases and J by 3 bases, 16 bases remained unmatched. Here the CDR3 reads CASSRGDRVGWHTEAFF. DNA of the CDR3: TGTGCCAGCAGTCGAGGCGACAGGGTCGGGTGGCACACTGAAGCTTTCTTT.

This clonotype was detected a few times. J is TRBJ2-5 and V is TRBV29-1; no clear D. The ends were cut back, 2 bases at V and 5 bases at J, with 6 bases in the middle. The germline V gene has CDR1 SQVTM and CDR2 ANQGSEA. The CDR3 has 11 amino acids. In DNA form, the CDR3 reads TGCAGCGTTGAATACATGGAGACCCAGTACTTC. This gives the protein CSVEYMETQYF.

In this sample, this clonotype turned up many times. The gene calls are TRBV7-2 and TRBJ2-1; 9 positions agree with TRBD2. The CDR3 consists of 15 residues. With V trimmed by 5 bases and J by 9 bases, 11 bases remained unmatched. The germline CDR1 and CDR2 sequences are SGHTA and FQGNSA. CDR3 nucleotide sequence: TGTGCCAGCAGCCAAATGGGCGGGGGGGCGCGTGAGCAGTTCTTC. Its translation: CASSQMGGGAREQFF.

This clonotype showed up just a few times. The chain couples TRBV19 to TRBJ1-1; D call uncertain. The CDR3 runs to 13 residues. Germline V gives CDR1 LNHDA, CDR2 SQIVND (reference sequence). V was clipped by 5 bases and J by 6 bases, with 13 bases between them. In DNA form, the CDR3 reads TGTGCCAGTAGTGCAATATCCCTCGCTGAAGCTTTCTTT. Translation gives CASSAISLAEAFF.

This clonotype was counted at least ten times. The CDR3 sequence: CASSPSGGSSYNEQFF. DNA of the CDR3: TGTGCCAGCAGCCCTAGCGGTGGGAGCTCCTACAATGAGCAGTTCTTC. The chain joins TRBV7-3 to TRBJ2-1; 7 bases align to TRBD2. CDR1 is SGHTA and CDR2 is FQGTGA in the germline V gene. The V gene end was trimmed by 5 bases and the J gene end by 0 bases; junction bases not matched to a gene: 7. There are 16 residues in the CDR3.

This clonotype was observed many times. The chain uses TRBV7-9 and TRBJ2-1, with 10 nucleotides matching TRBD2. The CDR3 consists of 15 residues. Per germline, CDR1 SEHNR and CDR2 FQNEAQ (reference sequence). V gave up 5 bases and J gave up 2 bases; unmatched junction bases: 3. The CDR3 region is CASSRLAGTYNEQFF. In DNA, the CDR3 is TGTGCCAGCAGCAGACTAGCGGGCACCTACAATGAGCAGTTCTTC.

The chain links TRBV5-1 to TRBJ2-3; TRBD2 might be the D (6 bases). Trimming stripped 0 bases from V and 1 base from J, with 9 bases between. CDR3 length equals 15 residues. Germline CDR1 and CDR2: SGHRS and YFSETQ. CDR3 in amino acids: CASSLAGTGTDTQYF. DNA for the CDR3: TGCGCCAGCAGCTTGGCCGGGACTGGCACAGATACGCAGTATTTT.

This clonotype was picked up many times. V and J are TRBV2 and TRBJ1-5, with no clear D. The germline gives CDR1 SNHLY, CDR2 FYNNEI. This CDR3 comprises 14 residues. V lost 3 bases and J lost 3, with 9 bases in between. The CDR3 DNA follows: TGTGCCAGCAGTGAGCGGCTCCCCAATCAGCCCCAGCATTTT. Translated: CASSERLPNQPQHF.

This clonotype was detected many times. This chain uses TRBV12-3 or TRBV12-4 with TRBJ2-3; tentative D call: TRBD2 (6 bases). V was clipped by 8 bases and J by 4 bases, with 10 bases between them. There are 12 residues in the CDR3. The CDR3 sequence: CASRREADTQYF. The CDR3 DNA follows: TGTGCCAGCCGGCGGGAAGCAGATACGCAGTATTTT.